The 5 T cell receptor beta chains listed next were all sequenced from one sample in a study of cytomegalovirus exposure and HLA in healthy donors. A multiplex PCR was run with 60 Vbeta primers and 13 Jbeta primers. Sequencing used immunoSEQ multiplex PCR; TCRdb keeps in-frame clones, though not all of them. The sample contains fewer than 150,000 clones, 60% to 80% of which appear only once. Sequencing was carried out using PBMCs. The receptor set was obtained from a man aged 30 to 45 in good health and CMV-seronegative.

The rearrangement links TRBV28 to TRBJ2-1; D possibly corresponds to TRBD2 (7 bases). This CDR3 comprises 15 residues. Germline CDR1 MDHEN, CDR2 SYDVKM. Between the trimmed V and J ends, which lost 6 bases and 5 bases, there was a span of 17 bases. This CDR3 reads CASSSLGGGDNEQFF. Written as DNA, the CDR3 is TGTGCCAGCAGCTCCTTAGGGGGAGGGGACAATGAGCAGTTCTTC.

V gene TRBV11-3 combines with J gene TRBJ1-1, with 7 positions matching TRBD1. Germline-derived CDR1 and CDR2 are SGHNT and YENEEA. The CDR3 is 15 residues long. J was trimmed by 1 base and V by 1 base; bases with no gene match: 3. The CDR3: CASSLGTGPNTEAFF. In DNA, the CDR3 is TGTGCCAGCAGCTTAGGGACAGGACCGAACACTGAAGCTTTCTTT.

There are a few counts of this clone. The chain has TRBV10-1 and TRBJ2-1, with 10 positions matching TRBD2. The CDR3 length is 17 residues. J gave up 5 bases and V 0 bases, and 7 bases lay outside the gene matches. CDR1 is WNHNN, CDR2 SYGVQD, per germline (reference sequence). CDR3 coding DNA: TGCGCCAGCAGTGAGTCGATGCTAGCGGGAGACGACAATGAGCAGTTCTTC. Translation: CASSESMLAGDDNEQFF.

The V and J genes are TRBV5-1 and TRBJ2-5; D remains unclear. The CDR3 contains 12 residues. Germline values: CDR1 SGHRS, CDR2 YFSETQ. The V end lost 4 bases, the J end lost 0 bases, and 4 bases lay between the germline ends. CDR3 sequence: CASSPDQETQYF. Written as DNA, the CDR3 is TGCGCCAGCAGCCCGGACCAAGAGACCCAGTACTTC.

V gene TRBV6-1 combines with J gene TRBJ1-4; 10 bases are a match to TRBD1. V lost 3 bases, J lost 8 bases, and 0 bases stayed unmatched. Germline assignment: CDR1 MNHNS and CDR2 SASEGT. The CDR3 consists of 13 residues. CDR3 in amino acids: CASSEDRGEKLFF. DNA of the CDR3: TGTGCCAGCAGTGAGGACAGGGGGGAAAAACTGTTTTTT.